These T cell receptor beta chains were read from a single sample in a study of CD4 T cells in relation to SARS-CoV-2 and coronaviruses. Profiled with immunoSEQ multiplex PCR; TCRdb holds only in-frame clones, not every one. In the table there are about 23,000 clones, around 67% of which are singletons. Their specific antigens are unknown. Sequencing was done on a sample of CD4+ T cells from PBMCs, cultured in vitro. The receptors were gathered from a human donor in good health. CDR3s include the opening cysteine and the closing phenylalanine or tryptophan. A D gene is named only where the DNA matches it firmly. Clone size appears in some rows only: once, few, many, or a class for an expanded clone.

j_call d_call v_call clone_size cdr3_aa cdr3_nt
TRBJ2-7 TRBD2 TRBV28 NA CASTGPAVGGRAGYEQYF TGTGCCAGCACGGGACCCGCGGTTGGCGGGAGGGCCGGCTACGAGCAGTACTTC
TRBJ1-1 NA TRBV3-1/TRBV3-2 NA CASSLQVNTEAFF TGTGCCAGCAGCCTCCAGGTGAACACTGAAGCTTTCTTT
TRBJ2-1 TRBD1 TRBV24-1 NA CATSDSGQGAANEQFF TGTGCCACCAGTGATTCCGGGCAGGGGGCCGCCAATGAGCAGTTCTTC
TRBJ2-5 NA TRBV9 NA CASSVGGLLGAQETQYF TGTGCCAGCAGCGTAGGTGGATTGCTGGGGGCCCAAGAGACCCAGTACTTC
TRBJ2-7 TRBD2 TRBV11-1 NA CASSPPGLVYEQYF TGTGCCAGCAGTCCCCCGGGACTAGTCTACGAGCAGTACTTC
TRBJ2-7 NA TRBV2 NA CASRIGRDKAYEQYF TGTGCCAGCAGGATCGGTCGCGACAAAGCCTACGAGCAGTACTTC
TRBJ2-7 TRBD2 TRBV18 NA CASSPGTSYEQYF TGTGCCAGCTCACCCGGGACTAGTTACGAGCAGTACTTC
TRBJ2-1 TRBD2 TRBV6-4 NA CASSVTSGRTHEQFF TGTGCCAGCAGTGTGACTAGCGGGAGGACTCATGAGCAGTTCTTC
TRBJ2-1 NA TRBV3-1/TRBV3-2 few CASSQEGGLFRFF TGTGCCAGCAGCCAAGAAGGAGGCCTCTTTAGGTTCTTC
TRBJ2-1 NA TRBV14 few CASSQVDLNEQFF TGTGCCAGCAGCCAAGTCGATCTGAATGAGCAGTTCTTC
TRBJ2-5 NA TRBV11-1 NA CASSSTPGYQETQYF TGTGCCAGCAGCTCTACTCCAGGGTACCAAGAGACCCAGTACTTC
TRBJ2-4 NA TRBV28 NA CASSGHLENIQYF TGTGCCAGCAGCGGACACCTCGAAAACATTCAGTACTTC
TRBJ2-7 TRBD1 TRBV5-1 once CATRKTGQGSEQYF TGCGCCACTAGGAAAACGGGACAGGGCTCCGAGCAGTACTTC
TRBJ2-7 NA TRBV19 NA CASSISTSGYEQYF TGTGCCAGTAGTATATCTACTAGTGGTTACGAGCAGTACTTC
TRBJ2-7 NA TRBV5-5 NA CASSWTVNHEQYF TGTGCCAGCAGCTGGACAGTCAACCACGAGCAGTACTTC
TRBJ2-4 NA TRBV5-1 NA CASSSRWDIQYF TGCGCCAGCAGCTCACGATGGGACATTCAGTACTTC
TRBJ1-1 NA TRBV28 NA CARGVRAFF TGTGCCAGGGGGGTTAGGGCTTTCTTT
TRBJ1-1 NA TRBV7-9 NA CASSFFGTHTEAFF TGTGCCAGCAGCTTTTTCGGCACCCACACTGAAGCTTTCTTT
TRBJ2-7 NA TRBV30 NA CAWRENSVSEQYF TGTGCCTGGAGGGAAAATAGCGTCTCCGAGCAGTACTTC
TRBJ2-3 NA TRBV27 NA CASRQGADTQYF TGTGCCAGCAGACAGGGAGCAGATACGCAGTATTTT
TRBJ1-6 NA TRBV18 NA CASSLQIVEYNSPLHF TGTGCCAGCTCACTACAAATAGTCGAGTATAATTCACCCCTCCACTTT
TRBJ1-2 TRBD1 TRBV19 few CASSRQGEDYGYTF TGTGCCAGTAGTCGACAGGGGGAAGACTATGGCTACACCTTC
TRBJ2-5 NA TRBV19 NA CASSISGGQETQYF TGTGCCAGTAGTATTTCCGGGGGCCAAGAGACCCAGTACTTC
TRBJ2-1 NA TRBV28 once CASSLSPQLGYEQFF TGTGCCAGCAGTTTAAGTCCTCAGTTAGGGTATGAGCAGTTCTTC
TRBJ2-3 NA TRBV6-5 NA CASSYSARADTQYF TGTGCCAGCAGTTACTCAGCCCGGGCAGATACGCAGTATTTT
TRBJ1-3 NA TRBV27 NA CASSSAGMTNTIYF TGTGCCAGCAGTTCAGCGGGGATGACGAACACCATATATTTT
TRBJ1-2 NA TRBV19 few CASSIRVKDYGYTF TGTGCCAGTAGTATAAGGGTAAAGGACTATGGCTACACCTTC
TRBJ1-1 NA TRBV28 NA CASIGSTEEAFF TGTGCCAGCATCGGGTCCACAGAAGAAGCTTTCTTT
TRBJ2-3 TRBD2 TRBV7-9 NA CASSHGLAGGPLYF TGTGCCAGCAGCCATGGACTAGCGGGAGGGCCGCTCTATTTT
TRBJ1-3 NA TRBV5-6 NA CASSYTVSGNTIYF TGTGCCAGCAGCTATACAGTATCAGGAAACACCATATATTTT
TRBJ1-3 TRBD1 TRBV18 NA CASSPPRGGTSGNTIYF TGTGCCAGCTCACCACCGAGAGGGGGCACCTCTGGAAACACCATATATTTT
TRBJ1-1 NA TRBV4-1 NA CASSTSDRIGSISEAFF TGCGCCAGCAGCACATCCGACAGAATCGGGTCCATTAGTGAAGCTTTCTTT
TRBJ2-1 TRBD1 TRBV5-1 few CASSSETGLYNEQFF TGCGCCAGCAGCTCGGAGACAGGGCTCTACAATGAGCAGTTCTTC
TRBJ2-4 TRBD1 TRBV28 NA CASSSAGQGNIQYF TGTGCCAGCAGTTCCGCGGGACAGGGGAACATTCAGTACTTC
TRBJ2-2 TRBD2 TRBV7-2 NA CASSLGTSATGELFF TGTGCCAGCAGCTTAGGGACTAGCGCCACCGGGGAGCTGTTTTTT
TRBJ2-5 TRBD2 TRBV5-1 NA CASSFAGGSVETQYF TGCGCCAGCAGCTTTGCGGGAGGATCTGTCGAGACCCAGTACTTC
TRBJ2-4 NA TRBV9 NA CASSVAGSLGEKQYF TGTGCCAGCAGCGTAGCCGGCTCGTTGGGGGAGAAACAGTACTTC
TRBJ2-3 NA TRBV20-1 NA CSASRQDTQYF TGCAGTGCTAGTCGGCAGGATACGCAGTATTTT
TRBJ2-7 NA TRBV30 NA CAWRPGTNSRQYF TGTGCCTGGAGACCGGGAACAAACTCCCGGCAGTACTTC
TRBJ2-3 TRBD2 TRBV5-8 NA CASSGGSGRADTQYF TGTGCCAGCAGCGGGGGTAGCGGGAGAGCAGATACGCAGTATTTT